This T cell receptor beta chain derives from a study of blood T cell repertoires in COVID-19. For the study at large: T cells, B-cell-depleted T cells, or PBMCs provided the cDNA or gDNA that served as material.

The germline gives CDR1 LNHDA, CDR2 SQIVND (reference sequence). The J segment lost 2 bases and the V segment lost 6 bases, leaving 2 bases of the junction unmatched. The CDR3 totals 14 residues. Those who participated ranged in age from roughly 18 to 95 years and resided in some 24 US areas. Each recovered donor of Cohort 3 presented with two negative PCRs, clearance, or symptom resolution. Original data processing: Estimation of nucleated cell counts relied on the amplification of reference gene primers. Repertoires were generated with immunoSEQ multiplex PCR, while TCRdb's copy carries only in-frame clones and drops some. The DNA was the basis for D and trimming; V, J and clone size are from that table. Of roughly 370,000 clones listed, just under 90% are singletons.

Sequencing was carried out using PBMCs or T cells enriched from blood (not recorded which). This TCR came from a woman aged 50 to 60 who had recovered from COVID-19. This chain joins TRBV19 and TRBJ1-2; 11 bases agree with TRBD1. The CDR3 region is CASRGQGVNYGYTF. In DNA form, the CDR3 reads TGTGCCAGTAGGGGACAGGGGGTAAACTATGGCTACACCTTC.